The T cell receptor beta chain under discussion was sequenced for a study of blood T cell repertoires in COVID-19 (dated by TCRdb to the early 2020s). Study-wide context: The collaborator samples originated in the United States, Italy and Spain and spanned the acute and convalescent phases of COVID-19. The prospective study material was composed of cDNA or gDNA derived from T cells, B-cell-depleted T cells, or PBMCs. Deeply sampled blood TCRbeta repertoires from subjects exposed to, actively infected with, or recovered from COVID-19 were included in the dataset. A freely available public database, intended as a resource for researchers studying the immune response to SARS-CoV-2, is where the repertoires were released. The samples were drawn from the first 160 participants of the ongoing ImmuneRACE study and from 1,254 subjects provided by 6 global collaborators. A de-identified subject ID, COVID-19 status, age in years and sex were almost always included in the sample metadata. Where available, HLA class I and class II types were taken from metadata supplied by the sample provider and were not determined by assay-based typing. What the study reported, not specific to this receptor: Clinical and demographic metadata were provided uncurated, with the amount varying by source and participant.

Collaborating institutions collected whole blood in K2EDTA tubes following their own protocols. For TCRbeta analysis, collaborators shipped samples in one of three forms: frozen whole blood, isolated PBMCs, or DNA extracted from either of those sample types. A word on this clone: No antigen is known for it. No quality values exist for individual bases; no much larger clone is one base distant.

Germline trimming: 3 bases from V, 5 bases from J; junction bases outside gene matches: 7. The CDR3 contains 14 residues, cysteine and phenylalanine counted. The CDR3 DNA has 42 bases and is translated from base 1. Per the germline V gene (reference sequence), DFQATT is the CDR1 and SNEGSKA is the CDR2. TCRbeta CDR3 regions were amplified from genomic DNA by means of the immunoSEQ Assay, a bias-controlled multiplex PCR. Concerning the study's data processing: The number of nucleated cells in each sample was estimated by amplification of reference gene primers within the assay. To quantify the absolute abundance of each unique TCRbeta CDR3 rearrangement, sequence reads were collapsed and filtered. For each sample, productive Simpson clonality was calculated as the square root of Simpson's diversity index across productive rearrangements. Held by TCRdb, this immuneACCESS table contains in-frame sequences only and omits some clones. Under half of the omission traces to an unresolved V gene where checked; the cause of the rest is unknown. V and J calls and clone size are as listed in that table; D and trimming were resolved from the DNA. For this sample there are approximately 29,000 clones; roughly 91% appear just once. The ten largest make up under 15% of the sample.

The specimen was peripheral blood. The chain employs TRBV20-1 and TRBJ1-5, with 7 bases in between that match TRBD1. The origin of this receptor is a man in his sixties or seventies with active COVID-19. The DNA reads TGCAGTGCTAGTCACGGGACAGAACATCAGCCCCAGCATTTT. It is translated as CSASHGTEHQPQHF.